This T cell receptor beta chain originates from a study of T cell changes during pregnancy in multiple sclerosis. Germline CDR1 reads ENHRY; CDR2 reads SYGVKD. CDR3 length: 13 residues. Trimming cost V 8 bases and J 10 bases; bases outside gene matches: 6. The protocol was immunoSEQ multiplex PCR, while the TCRdb copy is restricted to in-frame clones and leaves out a portion. The table lists some 10,000 clones, over 80% of them singletons. The chain joins TRBV10-3 to TRBJ1-6; TRBD1 aligns across 9 bases. The sequence derives from a female donor in good health, enrolled as a control in a pregnancy study. Sequenced here: CD8+ T cells from peripheral blood mononuclear cells, sampled in the third trimester of pregnancy. This CDR3 reads CAIGIDRGSPLHF. CDR3 bases: TGTGCCATCGGGATCGACAGGGGGTCACCCCTCCACTTT.